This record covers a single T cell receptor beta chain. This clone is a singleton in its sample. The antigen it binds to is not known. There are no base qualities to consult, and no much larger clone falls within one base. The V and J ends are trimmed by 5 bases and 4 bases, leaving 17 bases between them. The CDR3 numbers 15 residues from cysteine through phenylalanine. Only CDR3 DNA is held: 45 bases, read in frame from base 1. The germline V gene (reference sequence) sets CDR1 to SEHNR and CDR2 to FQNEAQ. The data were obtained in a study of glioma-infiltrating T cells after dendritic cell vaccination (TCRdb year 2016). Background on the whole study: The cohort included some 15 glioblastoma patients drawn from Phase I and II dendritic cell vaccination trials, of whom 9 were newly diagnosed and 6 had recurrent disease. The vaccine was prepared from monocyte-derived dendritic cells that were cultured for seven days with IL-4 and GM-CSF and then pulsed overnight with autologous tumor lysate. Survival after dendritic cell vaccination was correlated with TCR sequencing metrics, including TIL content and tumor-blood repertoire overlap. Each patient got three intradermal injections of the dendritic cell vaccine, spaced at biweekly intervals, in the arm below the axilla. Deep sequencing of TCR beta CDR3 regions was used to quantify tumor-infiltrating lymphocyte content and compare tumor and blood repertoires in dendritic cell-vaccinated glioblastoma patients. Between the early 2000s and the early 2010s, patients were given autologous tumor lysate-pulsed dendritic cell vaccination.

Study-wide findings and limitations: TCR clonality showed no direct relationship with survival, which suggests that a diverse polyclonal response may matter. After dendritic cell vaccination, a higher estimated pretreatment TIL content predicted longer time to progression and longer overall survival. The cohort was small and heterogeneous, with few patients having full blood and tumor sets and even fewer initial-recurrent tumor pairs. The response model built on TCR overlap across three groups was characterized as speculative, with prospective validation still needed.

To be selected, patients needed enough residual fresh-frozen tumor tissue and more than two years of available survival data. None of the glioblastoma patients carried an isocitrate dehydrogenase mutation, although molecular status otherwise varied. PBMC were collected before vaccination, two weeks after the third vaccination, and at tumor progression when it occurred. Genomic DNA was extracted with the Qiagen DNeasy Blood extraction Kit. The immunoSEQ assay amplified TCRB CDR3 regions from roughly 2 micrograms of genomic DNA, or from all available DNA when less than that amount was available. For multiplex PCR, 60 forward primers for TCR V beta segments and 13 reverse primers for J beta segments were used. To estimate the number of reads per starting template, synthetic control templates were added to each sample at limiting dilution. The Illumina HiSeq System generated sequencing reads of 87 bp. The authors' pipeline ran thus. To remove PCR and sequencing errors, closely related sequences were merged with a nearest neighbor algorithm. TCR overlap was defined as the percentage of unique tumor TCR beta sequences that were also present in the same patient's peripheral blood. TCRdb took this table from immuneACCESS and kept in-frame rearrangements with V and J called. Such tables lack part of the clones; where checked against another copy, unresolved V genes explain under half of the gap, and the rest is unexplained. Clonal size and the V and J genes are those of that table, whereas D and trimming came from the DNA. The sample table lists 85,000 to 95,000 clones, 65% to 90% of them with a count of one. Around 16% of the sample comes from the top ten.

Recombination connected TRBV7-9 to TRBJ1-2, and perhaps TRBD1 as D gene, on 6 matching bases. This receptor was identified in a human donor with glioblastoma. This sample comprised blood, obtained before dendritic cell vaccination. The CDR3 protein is CASSQQTGPTYGYTF. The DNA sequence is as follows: TGTGCCAGCAGCCAACAGACAGGCCCTACCTATGGCTACACCTTC.